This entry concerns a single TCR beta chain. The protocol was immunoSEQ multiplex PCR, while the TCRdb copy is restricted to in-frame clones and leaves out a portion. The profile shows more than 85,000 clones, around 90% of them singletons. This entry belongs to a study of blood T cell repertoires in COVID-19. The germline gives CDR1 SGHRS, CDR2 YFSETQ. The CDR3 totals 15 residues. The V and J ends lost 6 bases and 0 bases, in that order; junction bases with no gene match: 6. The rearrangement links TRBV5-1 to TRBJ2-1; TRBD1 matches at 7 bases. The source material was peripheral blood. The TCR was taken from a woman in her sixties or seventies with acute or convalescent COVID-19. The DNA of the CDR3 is TGCGCCAGCACCGGGACAGAGTCCTCCTACAATGAGCAGTTCTTC. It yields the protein CASTGTESSYNEQFF.